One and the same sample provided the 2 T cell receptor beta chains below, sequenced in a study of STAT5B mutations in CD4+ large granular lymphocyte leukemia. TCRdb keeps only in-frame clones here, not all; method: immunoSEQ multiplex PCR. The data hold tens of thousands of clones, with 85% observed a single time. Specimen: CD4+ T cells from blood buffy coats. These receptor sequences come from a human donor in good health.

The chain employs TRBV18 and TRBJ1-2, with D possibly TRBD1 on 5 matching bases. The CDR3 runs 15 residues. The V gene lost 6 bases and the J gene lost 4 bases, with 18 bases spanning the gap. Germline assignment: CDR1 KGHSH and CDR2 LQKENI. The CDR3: CASSPLPDSSYGYTF. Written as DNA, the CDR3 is TGTGCCAGCTCCCCCCTTCCCGACAGTTCCTATGGCTACACCTTC.

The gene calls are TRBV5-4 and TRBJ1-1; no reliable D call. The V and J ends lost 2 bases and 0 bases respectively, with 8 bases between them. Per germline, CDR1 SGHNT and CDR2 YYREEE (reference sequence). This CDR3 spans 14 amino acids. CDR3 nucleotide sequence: TGTGCCAGCAGCTTAGGCCTTATGAACACTGAAGCTTTCTTT. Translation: CASSLGLMNTEAFF.